The rows below give T cell receptor beta chains drawn from one sample of a study of blood T cell repertoires in COVID-19. Method: immunoSEQ multiplex PCR; TCRdb's copy keeps in-frame clones and lacks some. The sample consists of 200,000 to 250,000 clones, approximately 83% of them appearing once. Sample: PBMCs or T cells enriched from blood (not recorded which). The source of these receptors is a woman aged 60-70 years who had recovered from COVID-19. The CDR3 runs from the conserved cysteine through the conserved F or W. D genes are given only for firm matches. The size field is filled for only some rows; it gives once, few, many or a size class.

abundance	v_gene	j_gene	d_gene	CDR3nt	CDR3aa
.	TRBV6-5	TRBJ1-1	TRBD1	TGTGCCAGCAGGAAACCGGGACAGGGATTCGGTGAAGCTTTCTTT	CASRKPGQGFGEAFF
once	TRBV6-4	TRBJ2-2	.	TGTGCCAGCAGAGAGCTTTGGAGCGCTGTTACCGGGGAGCTGTTTTTT	CASRELWSAVTGELFF
.	TRBV27	TRBJ1-2	TRBD1	TGTGCCAGCGGGGACAGGCCCAGCTTCTATGGCTACACCTTC	CASGDRPSFYGYTF
.	TRBV15	TRBJ1-2	.	TGTGCCACCAGCAGAGATAGAGGCCGTCCTGGCTACACCTTC	CATSRDRGRPGYTF
once	TRBV29-1	TRBJ2-7	.	TGCAGCGTTGCGCGGGCAGGGGAGATCTACGAGCAGTACTTC	CSVARAGEIYEQYF
.	TRBV6-5	TRBJ2-3	.	TGTGCCAGCAGCGCCGACCGGGTGTCTACGCAGTATTTT	CASSADRVSTQYF
.	TRBV6-5	TRBJ2-7	TRBD1	TGTGCCAGCAGTTACTTTGGACAGGGGATCTACGAGCAGTACTTC	CASSYFGQGIYEQYF
.	TRBV2	TRBJ2-2	.	TGTGCCAGCAGTGTGGGAGAGAACACCGGGGAGCTGTTTTTT	CASSVGENTGELFF
.	TRBV19	TRBJ1-1	.	TGTGCCAGTAGTATCAACAGGGATACTGAAGCTTTCTTT	CASSINRDTEAFF
.	TRBV6-5	TRBJ1-4	TRBD1	TGTGCCAGCAGCGTAAGGGGGCAATTGGAGAAACTGTTTTTT	CASSVRGQLEKLFF
few	TRBV5-5	TRBJ2-7	TRBD2	TGTGCCAGCAGCTTACGGACTAGCGGGGGGAGCTCCTACGAGCAGTACTTC	CASSLRTSGGSSYEQYF
.	TRBV6-4	TRBJ1-5	.	TGTGCCAGCAGCGGACAGTTAGATCAGCCCCAGCATTTT	CASSGQLDQPQHF
.	TRBV7-6	TRBJ1-3	.	TGTGCCAGCAGCTTTTCAATCACAGGAAACACCATATATTTT	CASSFSITGNTIYF
.	TRBV6-6	TRBJ1-5	.	TGTGCCAGCCGCAATAGTGGGGAGGGCCAGCCCCAGCATTTT	CASRNSGEGQPQHF
.	TRBV10-1	TRBJ2-7	TRBD2	TGCGCCAGCAGTGATGGTGGAGCGGGACTGTACGAGCAGTACTTC	CASSDGGAGLYEQYF
.	TRBV4-1	TRBJ1-5	.	TGCGCCAGCAGCCAAGGTCAAGGGGGTGACAATCAGCCCCAGCATTTT	CASSQGQGGDNQPQHF
.	TRBV15	TRBJ2-7	TRBD1	TGTGCCACCAGCAGAGCAACCGGGACAGGGGCCTACGAGCAGTACTTC	CATSRATGTGAYEQYF
.	TRBV6-6	TRBJ1-4	TRBD1	TGTGCCAGCAGGATCAGGGGGCTTGAGGAAAAACTGTTTTTT	CASRIRGLEEKLFF
.	TRBV6-4	TRBJ2-1	.	TGTGCCAGCAGTGTCCACGGGGGCGGGGGTCACAATGAGCAGTTCTTC	CASSVHGGGGHNEQFF
.	TRBV27	TRBJ1-1	.	TGTGCCAGCAGTTTAGGATTCAGGGCCCGGAGCATGAACACTGAAGCTTTCTTT	CASSLGFRARSMNTEAFF
.	TRBV4-3	TRBJ1-2	.	TGCGCCAGCAGCCAAGATCAGGTGGGTCTCTATGGCTACACCTTC	CASSQDQVGLYGYTF
.	TRBV4-1	TRBJ2-5	.	TGCGCCAGCAGCCAAGATGTGCTAGGGGGTCCCCAAGAGACCCAGTACTTC	CASSQDVLGGPQETQYF
.	TRBV6-6	TRBJ2-6	TRBD1	TGTGCCAGCAGTCGACGGACAGGGTTACTTGGGGGGGCCAACGTCCTGACTTTC	CASSRRTGLLGGANVLTF
.	TRBV4-3	TRBJ1-5	.	TGCGCCAGCAGCCAAGATCTCTTGTTGACCTCGGGTCAGCCCCAGCATTTT	CASSQDLLLTSGQPQHF
.	TRBV5-6	TRBJ2-7	TRBD2	TGTGCCAGCAGCCCCCGACTAGCGACCATTTACGAGCAGTACTTC	CASSPRLATIYEQYF
many	TRBV7-2	TRBJ1-5	TRBD1	TGTGCCAGCAGCTTAGTACATGGGACAGGCATTCAGCCCCAGCATTTT	CASSLVHGTGIQPQHF
.	TRBV6-5	TRBJ2-3	.	TGTGCCAGCAGTTACTCCGGGGAGCTGGATACGCAGTATTTT	CASSYSGELDTQYF
.	TRBV3-1/TRBV3-2	TRBJ2-2	.	TGTGCCAGCAGCCCCCTGAACACCGGGGAGCTGTTTTTT	CASSPLNTGELFF
.	TRBV7-2	TRBJ1-2	.	TGTGCCAGCAGCTTAGAGCCCTCACGGGGCTACACCTTC	CASSLEPSRGYTF
.	TRBV7-8	TRBJ1-3	TRBD1	TGTGCCAGCAGCTATGGGACAGGGAGTGGAAACACCATATATTTT	CASSYGTGSGNTIYF
.	TRBV7-9	TRBJ2-5	TRBD1	TGTGCCAGCAGTAAGGGACAGAGGGTAGAGACCCAGTACTTC	CASSKGQRVETQYF
.	TRBV3-1/TRBV3-2	TRBJ2-3	TRBD2	TGTGCCAGCAGCAAAGAATGGGGACTAGCGGCGGATACGCAGTATTTT	CASSKEWGLAADTQYF
.	TRBV6-1	TRBJ2-2	TRBD1	TGTGCCAGCAGTGAACAGGGGGCACGAAACACCGGGGAGCTGTTTTTT	CASSEQGARNTGELFF
.	TRBV6-6	TRBJ1-1	TRBD1	TGTGCCAGCAAAGACACGACAGGGGGAACGACTGAAGCTTTCTTT	CASKDTTGGTTEAFF
.	TRBV7-3	TRBJ1-2	.	TGTGCCAGCAGCTTAAAGGGGTCGGGTGGCTACACCTTC	CASSLKGSGGYTF
.	TRBV10-3	TRBJ2-7	TRBD1	TGTGCCATCAGTGATGGGCAGGGGGCTTACGAGCAGTACTTC	CAISDGQGAYEQYF
.	TRBV9	TRBJ2-5	TRBD2	TGTGCCAGCAGCGTACAGCCGGGGGGCCAAGAGACCCAGTACTTC	CASSVQPGGQETQYF